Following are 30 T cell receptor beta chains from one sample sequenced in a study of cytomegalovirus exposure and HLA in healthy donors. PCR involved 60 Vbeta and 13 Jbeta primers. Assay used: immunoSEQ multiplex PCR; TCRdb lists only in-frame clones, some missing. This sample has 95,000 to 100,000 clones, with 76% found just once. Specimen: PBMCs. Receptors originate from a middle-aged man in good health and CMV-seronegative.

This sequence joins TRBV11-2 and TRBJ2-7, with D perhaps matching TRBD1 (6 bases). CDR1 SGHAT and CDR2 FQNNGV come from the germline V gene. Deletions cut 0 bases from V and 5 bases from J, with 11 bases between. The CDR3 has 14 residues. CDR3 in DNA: TGTGCCAGCAGCTTAGATCTCAGGGGCCACGAGCAGTACTTC. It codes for CASSLDLRGHEQYF.

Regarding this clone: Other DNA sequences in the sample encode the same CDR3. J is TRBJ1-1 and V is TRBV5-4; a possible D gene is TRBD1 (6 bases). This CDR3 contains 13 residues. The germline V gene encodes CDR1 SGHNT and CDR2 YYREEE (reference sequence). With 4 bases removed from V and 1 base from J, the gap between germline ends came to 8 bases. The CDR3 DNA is TGTGCCAGCAGCAGGACAGAGAACACTGAAGCTTTCTTT. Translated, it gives CASSRTENTEAFF. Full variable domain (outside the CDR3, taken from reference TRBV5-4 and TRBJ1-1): ETGVTQSPTHLIKTRGQQVTLRCSSQSGHNTVSWYQQALGQGPQFIFQYYREEENGRGNFPPRFSGLQFPNYSSELNVNALELDDSALYLCASSRTENTEAFFGQGTRLTVV.

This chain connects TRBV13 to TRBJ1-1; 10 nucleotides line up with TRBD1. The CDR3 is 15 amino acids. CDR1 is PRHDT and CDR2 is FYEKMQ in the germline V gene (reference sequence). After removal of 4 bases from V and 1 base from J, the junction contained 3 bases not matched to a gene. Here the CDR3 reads CASSWDRGANTEAFF. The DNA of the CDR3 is TGTGCCAGCAGCTGGGACAGGGGAGCGAACACTGAAGCTTTCTTT.

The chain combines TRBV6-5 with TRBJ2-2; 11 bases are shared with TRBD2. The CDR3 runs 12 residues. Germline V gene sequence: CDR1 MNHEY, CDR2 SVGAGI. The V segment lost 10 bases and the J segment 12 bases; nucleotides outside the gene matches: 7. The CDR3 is CATGTSGTKLFF. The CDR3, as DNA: TGTGCCACCGGGACTAGCGGTACCAAGCTGTTTTTT.

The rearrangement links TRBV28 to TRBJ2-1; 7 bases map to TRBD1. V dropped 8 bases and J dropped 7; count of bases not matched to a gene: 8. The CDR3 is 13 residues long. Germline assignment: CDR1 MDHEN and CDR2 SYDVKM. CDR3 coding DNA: TGTGCCAGCCATGGGACAGCTCTAAATGAGCAGTTCTTC. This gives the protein CASHGTALNEQFF.

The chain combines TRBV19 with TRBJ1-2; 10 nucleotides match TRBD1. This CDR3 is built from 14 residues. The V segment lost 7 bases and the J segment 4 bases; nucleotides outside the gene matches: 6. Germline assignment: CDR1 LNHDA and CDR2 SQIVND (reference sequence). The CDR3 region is CASTSGQGLYGYTF. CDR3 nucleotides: TGTGCCAGTACCTCGGGACAGGGGCTCTATGGCTACACCTTC.

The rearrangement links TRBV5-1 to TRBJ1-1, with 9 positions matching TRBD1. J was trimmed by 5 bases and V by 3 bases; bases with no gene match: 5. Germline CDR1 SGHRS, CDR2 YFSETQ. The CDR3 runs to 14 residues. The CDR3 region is CASSSGTGRTEAFF. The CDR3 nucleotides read TGCGCCAGCAGCTCCGGGACAGGGAGGACTGAAGCTTTCTTT.

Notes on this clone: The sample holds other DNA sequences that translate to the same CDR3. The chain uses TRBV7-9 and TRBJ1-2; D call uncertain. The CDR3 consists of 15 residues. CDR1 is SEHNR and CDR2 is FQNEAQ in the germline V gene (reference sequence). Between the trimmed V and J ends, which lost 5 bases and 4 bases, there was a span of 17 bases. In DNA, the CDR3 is TGTGCCAGCAGCCCGCCCGGGTCTGATCTCTATGGCTACACCTTC. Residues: CASSPPGSDLYGYTF.

CDR3 residues: CASRDRGMDTQYF. The CDR3 DNA reads TGTGCCTCCCGGGACAGGGGGATGGATACGCAGTATTTT. The V call is TRBV30, the J call TRBJ2-3, with 11 positions matching TRBD1. Germline assignment: CDR1 GTSNPN and CDR2 SVGIG (reference sequence). The CDR3 is made up of 13 amino acids. The trim removed 7 bases at V and 6 bases at J, leaving 6 bases unmatched.

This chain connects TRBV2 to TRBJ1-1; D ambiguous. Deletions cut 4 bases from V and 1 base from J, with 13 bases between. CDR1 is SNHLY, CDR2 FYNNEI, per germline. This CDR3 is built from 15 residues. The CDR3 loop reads CASSVVTVANTEAFF. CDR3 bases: TGTGCCAGCAGTGTAGTAACGGTTGCGAACACTGAAGCTTTCTTT. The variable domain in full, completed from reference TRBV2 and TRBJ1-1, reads EPEVTQTPSHQVTQMGQEVILRCVPISNHLYFYWYRQILGQKVEFLVSFYNNEISEKSEIFDDQFSVERPDGSNFTLKIRSTKLEDSAMYFCASSVVTVANTEAFFGQGTRLTVV.

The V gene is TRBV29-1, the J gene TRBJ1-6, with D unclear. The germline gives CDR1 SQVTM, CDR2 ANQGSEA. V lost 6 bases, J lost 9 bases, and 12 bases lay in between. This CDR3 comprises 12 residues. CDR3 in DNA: TGCAGCGTCCGGACCGAGGGTTCACCCCTCCACTTT. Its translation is CSVRTEGSPLHF.

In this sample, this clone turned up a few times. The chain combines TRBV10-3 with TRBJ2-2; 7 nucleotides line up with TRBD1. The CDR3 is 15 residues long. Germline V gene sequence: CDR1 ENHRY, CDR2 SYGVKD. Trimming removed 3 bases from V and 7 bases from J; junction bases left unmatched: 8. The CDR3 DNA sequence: TGTGCCATCAGTGATTCCACAGGGGCCAACGGGGAGCTGTTTTTT. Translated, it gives CAISDSTGANGELFF.

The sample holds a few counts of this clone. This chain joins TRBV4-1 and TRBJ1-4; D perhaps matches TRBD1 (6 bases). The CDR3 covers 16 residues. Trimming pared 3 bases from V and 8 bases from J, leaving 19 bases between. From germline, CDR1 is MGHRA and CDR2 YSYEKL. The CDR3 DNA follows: TGCGCCAGCAGCCACTCTCCCCCAGGGGATTACGAAAAACTGTTTTTT. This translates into CASSHSPPGDYEKLFF.

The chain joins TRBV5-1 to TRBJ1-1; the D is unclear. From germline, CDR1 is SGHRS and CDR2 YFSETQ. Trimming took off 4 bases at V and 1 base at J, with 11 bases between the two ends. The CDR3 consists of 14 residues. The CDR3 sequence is CASSPGSGNTEAFF. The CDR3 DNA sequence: TGCGCCAGCAGCCCCGGATCAGGGAACACTGAAGCTTTCTTT.

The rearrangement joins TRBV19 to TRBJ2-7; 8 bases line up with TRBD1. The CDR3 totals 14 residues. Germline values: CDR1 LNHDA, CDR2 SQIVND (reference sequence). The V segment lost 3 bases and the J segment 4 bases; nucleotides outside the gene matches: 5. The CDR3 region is CASSMTGVAYEQYF. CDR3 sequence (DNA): TGTGCCAGTAGTATGACAGGGGTAGCTTACGAGCAGTACTTC.

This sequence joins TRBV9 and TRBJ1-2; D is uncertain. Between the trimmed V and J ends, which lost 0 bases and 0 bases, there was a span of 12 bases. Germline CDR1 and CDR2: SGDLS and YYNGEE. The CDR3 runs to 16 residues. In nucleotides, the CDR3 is TGTGCCAGCAGCGTAGGGGTGGGCAGTGCTAACTATGGCTACACCTTC. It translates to CASSVGVGSANYGYTF.

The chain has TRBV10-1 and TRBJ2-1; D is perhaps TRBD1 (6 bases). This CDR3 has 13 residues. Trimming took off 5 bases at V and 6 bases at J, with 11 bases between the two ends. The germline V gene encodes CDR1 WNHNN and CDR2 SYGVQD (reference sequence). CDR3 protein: CASSLQGTNEQFF. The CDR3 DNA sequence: TGCGCCAGCAGTTTACAGGGTACCAATGAGCAGTTCTTC.

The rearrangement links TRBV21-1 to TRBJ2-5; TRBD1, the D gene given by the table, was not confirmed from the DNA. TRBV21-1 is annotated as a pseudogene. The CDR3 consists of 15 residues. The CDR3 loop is CASNTKDRGQETQYF. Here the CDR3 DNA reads TGTGCCAGCAACACAAAGGACAGGGGGCAAGAGACCCAGTACTTC.

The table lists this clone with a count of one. CDR3: CASSSVDRGYYGYTF. For the CDR3, the DNA is TGTGCCAGTAGTAGCGTGGACAGGGGGTACTATGGCTACACCTTC. The chain has TRBV19 and TRBJ1-2, with 10 positions matching TRBD1. The CDR3 has 15 residues. J gave up 3 bases and V 4 bases, and 5 bases lay outside the gene matches. CDR1 and CDR2 from the germline V gene are LNHDA and SQIVND (reference sequence).

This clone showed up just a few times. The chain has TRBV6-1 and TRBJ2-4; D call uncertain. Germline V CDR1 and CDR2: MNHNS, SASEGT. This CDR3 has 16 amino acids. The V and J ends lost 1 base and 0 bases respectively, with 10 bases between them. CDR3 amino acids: CASSEESHLAKNIQYF. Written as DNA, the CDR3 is TGTGCCAGCAGTGAAGAATCCCATTTAGCCAAAAACATTCAGTACTTC.

The CDR3 DNA sequence: TGTGCCTCCTCGGGGCAGGGGGAATCCGATGAGCAGTTCTTC. Protein product: CASSGQGESDEQFF. V gene TRBV5-6 combines with J gene TRBJ2-1; the match to TRBD1 covers 7 bases. The CDR3 length is 14 residues. The germline gives CDR1 SGHDT, CDR2 YYEEEE. V lost 10 bases and J lost 8; bases outside the gene matches: 15.

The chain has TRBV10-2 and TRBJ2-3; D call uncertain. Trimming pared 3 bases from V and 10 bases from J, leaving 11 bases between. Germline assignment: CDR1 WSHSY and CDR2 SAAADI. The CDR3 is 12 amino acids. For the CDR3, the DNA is TGCGCCAGCAGTGAAAGCTTTGCCGCGCAGTATTTT. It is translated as CASSESFAAQYF.

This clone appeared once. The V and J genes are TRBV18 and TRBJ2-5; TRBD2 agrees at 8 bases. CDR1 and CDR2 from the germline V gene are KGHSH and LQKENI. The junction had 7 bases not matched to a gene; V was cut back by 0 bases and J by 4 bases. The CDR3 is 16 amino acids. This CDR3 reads CASSPPTGGSRETQYF. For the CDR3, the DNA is TGTGCCAGCTCACCACCAACGGGGGGGAGTCGAGAGACCCAGTACTTC.

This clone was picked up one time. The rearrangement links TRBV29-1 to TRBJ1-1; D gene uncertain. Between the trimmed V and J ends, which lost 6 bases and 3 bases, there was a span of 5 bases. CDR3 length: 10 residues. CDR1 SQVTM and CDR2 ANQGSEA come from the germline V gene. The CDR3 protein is CSVGDTEAFF. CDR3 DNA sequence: TGCAGCGTGGGAGACACTGAAGCTTTCTTT.

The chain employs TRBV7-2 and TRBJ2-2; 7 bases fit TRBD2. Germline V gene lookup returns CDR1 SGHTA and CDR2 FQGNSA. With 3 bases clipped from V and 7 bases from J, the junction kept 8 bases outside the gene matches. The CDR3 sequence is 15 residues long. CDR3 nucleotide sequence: TGTGCCAGCAGCTTTACTAGCGACTGGTTCGGGGAGCTGTTTTTT. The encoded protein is CASSFTSDWFGELFF.

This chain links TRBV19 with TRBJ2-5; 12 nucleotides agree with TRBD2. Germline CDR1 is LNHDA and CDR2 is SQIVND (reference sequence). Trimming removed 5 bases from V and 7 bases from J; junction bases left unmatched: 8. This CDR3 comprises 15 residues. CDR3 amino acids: CASSSSGGADGTQYF. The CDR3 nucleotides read TGTGCCAGTAGTTCTAGCGGGGGGGCCGATGGGACCCAGTACTTC.

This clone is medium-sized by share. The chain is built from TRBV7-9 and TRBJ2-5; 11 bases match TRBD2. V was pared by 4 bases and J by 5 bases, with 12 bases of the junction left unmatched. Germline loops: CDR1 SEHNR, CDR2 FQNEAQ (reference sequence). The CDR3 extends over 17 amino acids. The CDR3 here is CASSSNNPSGRMETQYF. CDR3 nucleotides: TGTGCCAGCAGCTCTAACAACCCTAGCGGGAGGATGGAGACCCAGTACTTC.

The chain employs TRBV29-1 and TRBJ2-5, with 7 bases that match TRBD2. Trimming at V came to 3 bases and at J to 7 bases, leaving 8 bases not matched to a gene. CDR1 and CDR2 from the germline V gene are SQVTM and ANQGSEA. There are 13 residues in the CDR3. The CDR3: CSVEGGTGGTQYF. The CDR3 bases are TGCAGCGTTGAGGGGGGGACGGGGGGGACCCAGTACTTC.

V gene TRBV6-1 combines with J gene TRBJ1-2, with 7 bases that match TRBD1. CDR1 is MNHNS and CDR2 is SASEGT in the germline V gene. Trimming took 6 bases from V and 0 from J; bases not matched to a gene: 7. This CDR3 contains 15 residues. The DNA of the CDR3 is TGTGCCAGCAGAATGACCGGGACAGCTAACTATGGCTACACCTTC. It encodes CASRMTGTANYGYTF.

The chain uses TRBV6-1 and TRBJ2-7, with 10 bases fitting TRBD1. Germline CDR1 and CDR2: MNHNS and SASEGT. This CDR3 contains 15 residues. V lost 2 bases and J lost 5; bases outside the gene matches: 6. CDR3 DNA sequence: TGTGCCAGCAGTGAACCGGGACAGGGGAGGGACGAGCAGTACGTC. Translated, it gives CASSEPGQGRDEQYV.